The 32 T cell receptor beta chains reported below all come from one sample, sequenced in a study of T-cell memory formation after mild COVID-19. TCRdb ran MiXCR on the 5' RACE reads and lists one entry per CDR3 protein. Of about 50,000 distinct CDR3 sequences in the sample, around 9.7% were seen once. The sequenced material came from PBMCs or a T cell subset sorted from them (not recorded which). The receptor source for this set is an adult woman who had mild COVID-19 (a few samples of this study predate the infection). Cell type and time point are not known.

The table lists this clonotype with many counts. This chain joins TRBV21-1 and TRBJ1-5. TRBV21-1 constitutes a pseudogene. CDR3 size: 12 residues. CDR3 in amino acids: CASSKVSQPQHF. DNA for the CDR3: TGTGCCAGCAGCAAAGTTAGTCAGCCCCAGCATTTT.

J is TRBJ2-6 and V is TRBV11-2; D unclear. Looked up from germline, CDR1 is SGHAT and CDR2 is FQNNGV. The CDR3 totals 17 residues. V dropped 3 bases and J dropped 0 bases, with 12 bases sitting between them. The CDR3, as DNA: TGTGCCAGCAGCTTTAACAGAGTAGACTCTGGGGCCAACGTCCTGACTTTC. Protein sequence: CASSFNRVDSGANVLTF.

This clonotype was seen only a few times. The rearrangement joins TRBV6-5 to TRBJ1-1, with TRBD1 as a possible D gene (6 bases). V lost 8 bases, J lost 0 bases, and 13 bases lay in between. The V gene's germline CDR1 is MNHEY and CDR2 SVGAGI. This CDR3 is 14 amino acids long. The CDR3 DNA reads as TGTGCCAGCGGGCAGGGGAAGGTGAACACTGAAGCTTTCTTT. Translating gives CASGQGKVNTEAFF.

The V call is TRBV2, the J call TRBJ2-1; D not resolved. The CDR3 contains 11 residues. V lost 8 bases and J 12 bases, leaving 14 bases between the germline ends. CDR1 is SNHLY, CDR2 FYNNEI, per germline. The CDR3 DNA is TGTGCCAGCGAATTCGGAGCGAGGCAGTTCTTC. It yields the protein CASEFGARQFF.

This chain joins TRBV24-1 and TRBJ1-2, with TRBD1 identical over 8 bases. This CDR3 contains 14 residues. Germline V gives CDR1 KGHDR, CDR2 SFDVKD. V shed 4 bases and J 5 bases; nucleotides not matched to a gene: 5. For the CDR3, the DNA is TGTGCCACCAGTGAGGTCCAGGGGGCATATGGCTACACCTTC. This sequence encodes CATSEVQGAYGYTF.

The chain recombines TRBV20-1 with TRBJ2-3; 11 positions agree with TRBD2. After removal of 5 bases from V and 1 base from J, the junction contained 5 bases not matched to a gene. CDR1 is DFQATT and CDR2 is SNEGSKA in the germline V gene (reference sequence). This CDR3 has 15 residues. The DNA of the CDR3 is TGCAGTGCTTCCCGACTAGCGGGGCGCACAGATACGCAGTATTTT. It codes for CSASRLAGRTDTQYF.

The rearrangement uses TRBV12-3 or TRBV12-4 and TRBJ2-3, with TRBD2 matching 10 bases. The CDR3 spans 17 residues. Trimming cost V 2 bases and J 1 base; bases outside gene matches: 6. The chain's CDR3 is CASSLYRLAGGTDTQYF. The CDR3, as DNA: TGTGCCAGCAGTTTATATAGGCTAGCGGGGGGCACAGATACGCAGTATTTT.

A few counts support this clonotype. Written as DNA, the CDR3 is TGCAGTGCTGCTCAGCGCGCGGGGGGGCCAAGCACAGATACGCAGTATTTT. The encoded protein is CSAAQRAGGPSTDTQYF. The rearrangement uses TRBV20-1 and TRBJ2-3, with 9 bases lining up with TRBD2. This CDR3 comprises 17 residues. Trimming took 5 bases from V and 0 from J; bases not matched to a gene: 12. CDR1 is DFQATT, CDR2 SNEGSKA, per germline (reference sequence).

This clonotype was seen more than once but under ten times. The V gene is TRBV11-3, the J gene TRBJ2-5; D possibly matches TRBD1 or TRBD2 (6 bases each). With 3 bases removed from V and 5 bases from J, the gap between germline ends came to 13 bases. CDR1 is SGHNT and CDR2 is YENEEA in the germline V gene. The CDR3 is 14 residues long. This CDR3 reads CASSFRGLGETQYF. In nucleotides, the CDR3 is TGTGCCAGCAGCTTCCGGGGGCTGGGGGAGACCCAGTACTTC.

This chain uses TRBV12-3 or TRBV12-4 with TRBJ1-1; D call uncertain. V lost 10 bases and J 4 bases, leaving 16 bases between the germline ends. This CDR3 has 13 residues. CDR3 residues: CATGSEMGTEAFF. In nucleotides, the CDR3 is TGTGCCACGGGGAGTGAGATGGGCACTGAAGCTTTCTTT.

V and J are TRBV4-3 and TRBJ1-5; TRBD1 is a possible D gene (5 bases). The ends were cut back, 0 bases at V and 4 bases at J, with 16 bases in the middle. CDR3 length: 17 amino acids. Germline CDR1 is LGHNA and CDR2 is YSLEER. DNA of the CDR3: TGCGCCAGCAGCCAAGATGGGTGGCAGGGATTTAATCAGCCCCAGCATTTT. Translating it yields CASSQDGWQGFNQPQHF.

In this sample, this clonotype turned up many times. The CDR3 DNA follows: TGTGCCAGCAGCTCATGGGGCCTAGCGGGCACAGATACGCAGTATTTT. It is translated as CASSSWGLAGTDTQYF. V gene TRBV7-6 combines with J gene TRBJ2-3; 7 bases line up with TRBD2. The V gene end was trimmed by 4 bases and the J gene end by 1 base; junction bases not matched to a gene: 8. Germline V lookup: CDR1 SGHVS, CDR2 FNYEAQ. The CDR3 loop spans 16 amino acids.

This clonotype is medium-sized by share. The rearrangement links TRBV12-3 or TRBV12-4 to TRBJ2-5, with 7 bases aligning to TRBD1. V trimming: 0 bases; J trimming: 3 bases; junction bases outside the gene matches: 1. The CDR3 covers 14 residues. CDR3 sequence: CASSLADRKETQYF. The CDR3 DNA sequence: TGTGCCAGCAGTTTAGCGGACAGGAAAGAGACCCAGTACTTC.

The chain links TRBV3-1 to TRBJ2-1; the D gene is possibly TRBD1 (6 bases). The length of the CDR3 is 16 residues. V was pared by 3 bases and J by 7 bases, with 19 bases between. Germline V gene sequence: CDR1 LGHDT, CDR2 YNNKEL (reference sequence). The CDR3 region is CASSQGTGMAVNEQFF. The CDR3 region has the DNA TGTGCCAGCAGCCAGGGAACAGGGATGGCGGTGAATGAGCAGTTCTTC.

This chain connects TRBV20-1 to TRBJ1-5; D call uncertain. Germline assignment: CDR1 DFQATT and CDR2 SNEGSKA (reference sequence). V lost 2 bases and J lost 6, with 14 bases in between. The CDR3 contains 14 residues. This chain's CDR3 is CSARSSGIGQPQHF. The CDR3, as DNA: TGCAGTGCTAGATCATCCGGGATTGGTCAGCCCCAGCATTTT.

This clonotype was seen a handful of times. The chain carries TRBV19 and TRBJ2-7, with TRBD1 identical over 10 bases. Germline V CDR1 and CDR2: LNHDA, SQIVND (reference sequence). Trimming at V came to 6 bases and at J to 6 bases, leaving 11 bases not matched to a gene. This CDR3 is built from 15 residues. The CDR3 bases are TGTGCCAGTAGCGGAAGGATCGGGACAGGGGTCGAGCAGTACTTC. Protein sequence: CASSGRIGTGVEQYF.

The V and J genes are TRBV3-1 and TRBJ1-1; no firm D call. Trimming removed 5 bases at V and 2 bases at J, with 6 bases between. In germline, CDR1 is LGHDT, CDR2 YNNKEL (reference sequence). The CDR3 covers 12 residues. The CDR3 DNA reads TGTGCCAGCAGCGCACTTAACACTGAAGCTTTCTTT. As protein: CASSALNTEAFF.

This clonotype was seen a handful of times. The chain employs TRBV10-3 and TRBJ2-7, with 12 nucleotides matching TRBD1. The length of the CDR3 is 12 residues. Looked up from germline, CDR1 is ENHRY and CDR2 is SYGVKD. The CDR3 protein is CATGQGASGQYF. CDR3 sequence (DNA): TGTGCTACGGGACAGGGGGCCAGCGGGCAGTACTTC.

This clonotype came up a few times. The chain employs TRBV20-1 and TRBJ2-5; D tentatively fits TRBD1 or TRBD2 (5 bases each). This CDR3 is 15 amino acids long. The germline V gene encodes CDR1 DFQATT and CDR2 SNEGSKA (reference sequence). Trimming took 5 bases from V and 2 from J, leaving 18 bases between them. CDR3 in DNA: TGCAGTGCTCTTGACAAGGGACGGCAACAAGAGACCCAGTACTTC. This sequence encodes CSALDKGRQQETQYF.

The gene calls are TRBV29-1 and TRBJ2-7; D might be TRBD1 or TRBD2, each matching 6 bases. The CDR3 spans 12 residues. Germline V gene sequence: CDR1 SQVTM, CDR2 ANQGSEA. Deletions cut 0 bases from V and 6 bases from J, with 9 bases between. The CDR3 DNA follows: TGCAGCGTTGAAGAACAGGGAGGCGAGCAGTACTTC. This sequence encodes CSVEEQGGEQYF.

The chain joins TRBV27 to TRBJ2-2, with 11 bases fitting TRBD1. Losses at the gene ends were 0 bases for V and 4 bases for J; bases not matched to a gene: 4. CDR1 is MNHEY and CDR2 is SMNVEV in the germline V gene (reference sequence). The CDR3 has 17 amino acids. CDR3 amino acids: CASSLSTGTGGTGELFF. The CDR3, as DNA: TGTGCCAGCAGTTTATCGACCGGGACAGGGGGCACCGGGGAGCTGTTTTTT.

This clonotype was recorded at least ten times. The gene calls are TRBV12-3 or TRBV12-4 and TRBJ2-1, with 7 bases identical to TRBD2. The ends lost 5 bases at V and 9 bases at J; junction bases unmatched: 7. The CDR3 loop spans 13 amino acids. CDR3 sequence: CASSPTREAEQFF. The CDR3 DNA is TGTGCCAGCAGTCCAACCCGGGAGGCTGAGCAGTTCTTC.

The rearrangement joins TRBV30 to TRBJ1-2; D call uncertain. The V and J ends lost 3 bases and 5 bases respectively, with 19 bases between them. The germline V gene encodes CDR1 GTSNPN and CDR2 SVGIG (reference sequence). The CDR3 is 15 amino acids. The CDR3 nucleotides are TGTGCCTGGAGAGACCAGCCGGGGTACTATTATGGCTACACCTTC. It encodes CAWRDQPGYYYGYTF.

This clonotype was observed a few times. The V call is TRBV20-1, the J call TRBJ2-5; 15 nucleotides agree with TRBD2. CDR1 DFQATT and CDR2 SNEGSKA come from the germline V gene (reference sequence). The CDR3 has 18 residues. V was pared by 3 bases and J by 1 base, with 9 bases of the junction left unmatched. The DNA for the CDR3 is TGCAGTGCTAGTGGGGGACTAGCGGGGGGCCGGCTCCAAGAGACCCAGTACTTC. It yields the protein CSASGGLAGGRLQETQYF.

The gene calls are TRBV5-1 and TRBJ1-2, with D possibly matching TRBD1 (5 bases). V dropped 1 base and J dropped 3 bases, with 7 bases sitting between them. The CDR3 has 13 amino acids. CDR1 and CDR2 from the germline V gene are SGHRS and YFSETQ. The CDR3 DNA reads as TGCGCCAGCAGCTTGCGGGGGGACTATGGCTACACCTTC. Its translation is CASSLRGDYGYTF.

This clonotype showed up many times. The rearrangement uses TRBV12-3 or TRBV12-4 and TRBJ2-5; D is ambiguous. The ends were cut back, 1 base at V and 3 bases at J, with 6 bases in the middle. The CDR3 consists of 13 residues. The CDR3 coding sequence is TGTGCCAGCAGTTTAGGCAGAAAAGAGACCCAGTACTTC. Encoded protein: CASSLGRKETQYF.

This clonotype was counted a few times. The chain has TRBV6-5 and TRBJ1-4, with D possibly being TRBD1 (6 bases). This CDR3 comprises 14 residues. Germline-derived CDR1 and CDR2 are MNHEY and SVGAGI. Between the trimmed V and J ends, which lost 4 bases and 11 bases, there was a span of 17 bases. The CDR3 sequence: CASSLFGGQEKLFF. CDR3 sequence (DNA): TGTGCCAGCAGTTTATTCGGGGGGCAGGAGAAACTGTTTTTT.

This clonotype was counted ten times or more. The J gene is TRBJ2-6, the V gene TRBV7-2; D remains unclear. V was pared by 2 bases and J by 0 bases, with 5 bases between. Germline CDR1 and CDR2: SGHTA and FQGNSA. The CDR3 is 15 amino acids. The CDR3, as DNA: TGTGCCAGCAGCTTAAGTGGCTCTGGGGCCAACGTCCTGACTTTC. Its protein product is CASSLSGSGANVLTF.

At least ten counts were recorded for this clonotype. This chain uses TRBV7-2 with TRBJ2-1, with TRBD2 identical over 12 bases. CDR1 is SGHTA and CDR2 is FQGNSA in the germline V gene. The CDR3 consists of 20 residues. The V gene end was trimmed by 4 bases and the J gene end by 8 bases; junction bases not matched to a gene: 21. CDR3 bases: TGTGCCAGCAGCTCCCGCCCGGCCTCTAGCGGGAGGGCCGGTTATGATGAGCAGTTCTTC. Its translation is CASSSRPASSGRAGYDEQFF.

Ten or more counts support this clonotype. The chain employs TRBV20-1 and TRBJ1-1; TRBD1 aligns across 7 bases. The CDR3 has 16 residues. Germline V gives CDR1 DFQATT, CDR2 SNEGSKA (reference sequence). Trimming cost V 1 base and J 0 bases; bases outside gene matches: 8. DNA for the CDR3: TGCAGTGCTAGAGGGCCGGGCCAGGGGGTGAACACTGAAGCTTTCTTT. Residues: CSARGPGQGVNTEAFF.

This clonotype was seen a handful of times. The J gene is TRBJ2-1, the V gene TRBV9; perhaps TRBD2 as D (6 bases). Trimming left V 5 bases short and J 0 bases short, with 18 bases between. The CDR3 has 17 amino acids. Germline V gene lookup returns CDR1 SGDLS and CDR2 YYNGEE. Here the CDR3 DNA reads TGTGCCAGCAGGCAGGGTAGGGACGGGAGCTCCTACAATGAGCAGTTCTTC. Translated, it gives CASRQGRDGSSYNEQFF. The full variable domain, its missing parts supplied by reference TRBV9 and TRBJ2-1, is DSGVTQTPKHLITATGQRVTLRCSPRSGDLSVYWYQQSLDQGLQFLIQYYNGEERAKGNILERFSAQQFPDLHSELNLSSLELGDSALYFCASRQGRDGSSYNEQFFGPGTRLTVL.

This clonotype has a count of ten or more. The J gene is TRBJ2-7, the V gene TRBV6-5; D call uncertain. CDR1 is MNHEY and CDR2 is SVGAGI in the germline V gene. The CDR3 has 11 residues. V dropped 10 bases and J dropped 3 bases, with 10 bases sitting between them. CDR3 region: CATGRLYEQYF. CDR3 bases: TGTGCCACCGGACGTCTCTACGAGCAGTACTTC.